What follows are 26 T cell receptor beta chains derived from one specimen sequenced in a study of OX40 agonist ivuxolimab in advanced cancers. Assay: immunoSEQ multiplex PCR; the TCRdb copy retains only in-frame clones and omits some. The repertoire has tens of thousands of clones, roughly 80% of them found once; the top ten carry more than 0.75%. The material sequenced was CD4+ or CD8+ T cells sorted from blood, taken in a trial of the OX40 agonist ivuxolimab. Receptors were obtained from an adult with an advanced solid tumor such as melanoma, head and neck, liver or kidney cancer.

J is TRBJ1-2 and V is TRBV5-4; D ambiguous. V lost 0 bases, J lost 4 bases, and 7 bases lay in between. This CDR3 is built from 13 residues. Germline V gene sequence: CDR1 SGHNT, CDR2 YYREEE (reference sequence). This CDR3 reads CASSLVQSYGYTF. As DNA, the CDR3 is TGTGCCAGCAGCTTGGTACAGAGCTATGGCTACACCTTC.

The rearrangement joins TRBV5-1 to TRBJ2-1; D could derive from TRBD1 or TRBD2 (7 bases each). The ends were cut back, 3 bases at V and 9 bases at J, with 16 bases in the middle. The CDR3 is 14 residues long. Germline V gene lookup returns CDR1 SGHRS and CDR2 YFSETQ. The CDR3 bases are TGCGCCAGCAGCTCAAAAACAGGGGAGGGTGAGCAGTTCTTC. Translated: CASSSKTGEGEQFF. The whole variable domain, remainder taken from reference TRBV5-1 and TRBJ2-1, is KAGVTQTPRYLIKTRGQQVTLSCSPISGHRSVSWYQQTPGQGLQFLFEYFSETQRNKGNFPGRFSGRQFSNSRSEMNVSTLELGDSALYLCASSSKTGEGEQFFGPGTRLTVL.

The chain uses TRBV6-1 and TRBJ1-2; 9 positions agree with TRBD1. Germline values: CDR1 MNHNS, CDR2 SASEGT. The J segment lost 0 bases and the V segment lost 8 bases, leaving 7 bases of the junction unmatched. This CDR3 is 15 amino acids long. The CDR3 spells CASRLGQGANYGYTF. The CDR3 nucleotides read TGTGCCAGCCGCCTGGGACAGGGAGCTAACTATGGCTACACCTTC.

This clone appeared a single time. The J gene is TRBJ1-5, the V gene TRBV10-3, with 8 bases identical to TRBD1. Trimming cost V 5 bases and J 3 bases; bases outside gene matches: 3. In germline, CDR1 is ENHRY, CDR2 SYGVKD. The CDR3 contains 14 residues. CDR3 DNA: TGTGCCATCAGTCTGGACAGGGACAATCAGCCCCAGCATTTT. Translation: CAISLDRDNQPQHF.

The J gene is TRBJ1-5, the V gene TRBV10-3, with a possible D match to TRBD1 (5 bases). The germline V gene encodes CDR1 ENHRY and CDR2 SYGVKD. V lost 6 bases, J lost 1 base, and 13 bases lay in between. The CDR3 length is 15 residues. The CDR3 coding sequence is TGTGCCATCAGCCACGGGGGGGGGAGCAATCAGCCCCAGCATTTT. It specifies CAISHGGGSNQPQHF.

The rearrangement links TRBV7-8 to TRBJ2-3; D gene uncertain. Germline lookup yields CDR1 SGHVS and CDR2 FQNEAQ. CDR3 length: 16 residues. Trimming shortened V by 4 bases and J by 2 bases, and 16 bases separated the two germline ends. CDR3 bases: TGTGCCAGCAGCTCTCAGGTGGATTTGGCCACAGATACGCAGTATTTT. It codes for CASSSQVDLATDTQYF.

V gene TRBV7-2 combines with J gene TRBJ2-3; 8 bases match TRBD2. Germline trimming cut 5 bases from V and 3 bases from J; bases unmatched to any gene: 10. CDR1 and CDR2 (germline): SGHTA, FQGNSA. The CDR3 is made up of 16 amino acids. The CDR3 is CASSPRGSGATDTQYF. The CDR3 DNA reads as TGTGCCAGCAGCCCCCGTGGTAGCGGGGCTACAGATACGCAGTATTTT.

The rearrangement links TRBV7-2 to TRBJ1-5, with 8 bases identical to TRBD1. The V segment lost 6 bases and the J segment 5 bases; nucleotides outside the gene matches: 12. Germline V CDR1 and CDR2: SGHTA, FQGNSA. This CDR3 is 16 amino acids long. CDR3 nucleotides: TGTGCCAGCAGTTCCGGTGGGCAGGGGGCATATCAGCCCCAGCATTTT. Protein product: CASSSGGQGAYQPQHF.

The CDR3 loop reads CASSVVTGGIDTQYF. The CDR3 nucleotides are TGTGCCAGCAGCGTAGTTACCGGGGGAATAGATACGCAGTATTTT. The J gene is TRBJ2-3, the V gene TRBV9, with D perhaps TRBD2 (6 bases). Germline assignment: CDR1 SGDLS and CDR2 YYNGEE. The V gene lost 0 bases and the J gene lost 5 bases, with 13 bases spanning the gap. This CDR3 comprises 15 residues.

The gene calls are TRBV5-1 and TRBJ2-5, with 11 bases identical to TRBD1. From germline, CDR1 is SGHRS and CDR2 YFSETQ. V shed 4 bases and J 0 bases; nucleotides not matched to a gene: 5. The CDR3 sequence is 16 residues long. The CDR3: CASSPGTGGYQETQYF. Here the CDR3 DNA reads TGCGCCAGCAGCCCCGGGACAGGGGGGTACCAAGAGACCCAGTACTTC.

The table lists this clone with a count of one. The genes are TRBV5-8 and TRBJ2-5; possible D gene TRBD1, 7 bases. V dropped 1 base and J dropped 2 bases, with 21 bases sitting between them. CDR1 and CDR2 from the germline V gene are SGHTS and YDEGEE. CDR3 length: 18 residues. The CDR3 nucleotides read TGTGCCAGCAGCTTGCATTGGGGGGACAGCAGTATTCAAGAGACCCAGTACTTC. Protein sequence: CASSLHWGDSSIQETQYF.

The V call is TRBV6-1, the J call TRBJ1-2, with D possibly being TRBD1 (5 bases). Trimming took 9 bases from V and 0 from J, leaving 11 bases between them. This CDR3 is built from 13 residues. Germline assignment: CDR1 MNHNS and CDR2 SASEGT. This CDR3 reads CASAGQANYGYTF. The CDR3 region has the DNA TGTGCCAGTGCGGGGCAAGCTAACTATGGCTACACCTTC.

The chain has TRBV25-1 and TRBJ2-1, with no clear D. V lost 1 base and J 0 bases, leaving 7 bases between the germline ends. Germline lookup yields CDR1 MGHDK and CDR2 SYGVNS. There are 15 residues in the CDR3. For the CDR3, the DNA is TGTGCCAGCAGTGAATCAGGTAGCTCCTACAATGAGCAGTTCTTC. Protein: CASSESGSSYNEQFF.

V and J are TRBV19 and TRBJ1-4; a possible D gene is TRBD1 (6 bases). This CDR3 comprises 14 residues. Germline CDR1 and CDR2: LNHDA and SQIVND (reference sequence). Trimming removed 6 bases at V and 3 bases at J, with 11 bases between. The CDR3 loop is CASRDRFSNEKLFF. The CDR3 DNA reads TGTGCCAGTAGAGACAGGTTCTCTAATGAAAAACTGTTTTTT.

The rearrangement joins TRBV5-5 to TRBJ1-2; no clear D. Germline CDR1 and CDR2: SGHKS and YYEKEE (reference sequence). CDR3 size: 15 residues. Trimming pared 2 bases from V and 5 bases from J, leaving 16 bases between. This chain's CDR3 is CASSLEEIPGYGYTF. The CDR3 DNA reads as TGTGCCAGCAGCTTAGAAGAGATACCTGGGTATGGCTACACCTTC.

The chain links TRBV6-1 to TRBJ1-3, with no clear D. This CDR3 contains 14 residues. The germline V gene has CDR1 MNHNS and CDR2 SASEGT. Trimming pared 5 bases from V and 0 bases from J, leaving 8 bases between. The CDR3 DNA follows: TGTGCCAGCAGTAACGGGGACTCTGGAAACACCATATATTTT. This codes for CASSNGDSGNTIYF.

To note about this clone: At the DNA level, this CDR3 is encoded by other sequences in the same sample as well. The chain recombines TRBV5-1 with TRBJ1-2; D call uncertain. Germline assignment: CDR1 SGHRS and CDR2 YFSETQ. V lost 2 bases, J lost 4 bases, and 9 bases lay in between. The CDR3 contains 13 residues. CDR3 in amino acids: CASSFGRLYGYTF. CDR3 nucleotides: TGCGCCAGCAGCTTCGGACGGCTCTATGGCTACACCTTC.

The gene calls are TRBV27 and TRBJ2-1, with 12 bases fitting TRBD2. The CDR3 consists of 22 residues. Trimming at V came to 3 bases and at J to 2 bases, leaving 20 bases not matched to a gene. Germline V gene lookup returns CDR1 MNHEY and CDR2 SMNVEV (reference sequence). CDR3: CASSFLSRTSGERDVAYNEQFF. For the CDR3, the DNA is TGTGCCAGCAGTTTCCTCTCTCGGACTAGCGGGGAGCGGGATGTGGCCTACAATGAGCAGTTCTTC.

This clone was picked up one time. The chain has TRBV4-2 and TRBJ1-4, with 8 bases aligning to TRBD1. The germline V gene encodes CDR1 LGHNA and CDR2 YNFKEQ. The CDR3 loop spans 14 amino acids. V shed 4 bases, J shed 8 bases, and the junction held 6 bases outside the gene matches. CDR3: CASSPGQGGEKLFF. The CDR3 region has the DNA TGTGCCAGCAGCCCAGGACAGGGAGGAGAAAAACTGTTTTTT.

The chain is built from TRBV7-8 and TRBJ1-4; tentatively, D is TRBD1 (5 bases). The CDR3 is made up of 13 amino acids. The V gene's germline CDR1 is SGHVS and CDR2 FQNEAQ. Trimming took 3 bases from V and 10 from J, leaving 12 bases between them. The CDR3 spells CASSLGVQGKLFF. DNA of the CDR3: TGTGCCAGCAGCTTGGGAGTTCAGGGAAAACTGTTTTTT.

This sequence joins TRBV4-2 and TRBJ2-2; D remains ambiguous. V dropped 0 bases and J dropped 4 bases, with 9 bases sitting between them. From germline, CDR1 is LGHNA and CDR2 YNFKEQ. The CDR3 length is 15 residues. The CDR3 DNA follows: TGTGCCAGCAGCCAAGAGAAGTTTAGCACCGGGGAGCTGTTTTTT. This encodes CASSQEKFSTGELFF.

The genes are TRBV7-9 and TRBJ2-2; no clear D. CDR1 SEHNR and CDR2 FQNEAQ come from the germline V gene (reference sequence). This CDR3 is built from 14 residues. Trimming took off 1 base at V and 7 bases at J, with 10 bases between the two ends. Here the CDR3 reads CASSLVAALGELFF. CDR3 nucleotide sequence: TGTGCCAGCAGCTTAGTAGCCGCTCTCGGGGAGCTGTTTTTT.

The V gene is TRBV18, the J gene TRBJ1-3, with TRBD1 matching 10 bases. CDR3 length equals 16 residues. V was clipped by 5 bases and J by 2 bases; unmatched bases: 6. Looked up from germline, CDR1 is KGHSH and CDR2 is LQKENI. CDR3 in amino acids: CASSAPGQGPGNTIYF. The CDR3 DNA reads TGTGCCAGCTCAGCTCCGGGACAGGGGCCTGGAAACACCATATATTTT. The full variable domain, with the rest looked up from reference TRBV18 and TRBJ1-3, is NAGVMQNPRHLVRRRGQEARLRCSPMKGHSHVYWYRQLPEEGLKFMVYLQKENIIDESGMPKERFSAEFPKEGPSILRIQQVVRGDSAAYFCASSAPGQGPGNTIYFGEGSWLTVV.

In this sample, this clone turned up once. This chain uses TRBV7-2 with TRBJ1-5; maybe TRBD1 (5 bases). Germline assignment: CDR1 SGHTA and CDR2 FQGNSA. The CDR3 is 14 amino acids. V was clipped by 5 bases and J by 9 bases, with 17 bases between them. In DNA, the CDR3 is TGTGCCAGCAGCAACCGGGACGCCAACCGGCCCCAGCATTTT. Encoded protein: CASSNRDANRPQHF.

The rearrangement uses TRBV7-2 and TRBJ2-7; D ambiguous. This CDR3 comprises 14 residues. Trimming cost V 3 bases and J 5 bases, with 14 bases left between them. Germline CDR1 is SGHTA and CDR2 is FQGNSA. The CDR3 here is CASSFDGSYDEQYF. CDR3 DNA sequence: TGTGCCAGCAGCTTCGACGGGTCCTACGACGAGCAGTACTTC.

The genes are TRBV7-9 and TRBJ2-5, with 9 bases aligning to TRBD2. V was clipped by 4 bases and J by 11 bases; unmatched bases: 11. CDR3 length equals 14 residues. The germline V gene encodes CDR1 SEHNR and CDR2 FQNEAQ (reference sequence). CDR3 in amino acids: CASSSQASGKEQYF. The CDR3 region has the DNA TGTGCCAGCAGCTCCCAGGCTAGCGGGAAGGAGCAGTACTTC.